The rows below give T cell receptor beta chains drawn from one sample of a study of T cell repertoires in cytomegalovirus infection. TCRdb passed the reads through MiXCR, listing each CDR3 protein once. The table lists about 480,000 distinct CDR3 sequences, 33% of them singletons. The antigens these receptors bind are not known. The input for sequencing was cultured PBMCs, taken from culture after CMV antigen stimulation. All receptors come from a human donor in good health (CMV status not recorded). Some clones in this sample may be carry-over from other donors' samples. The CDR3 runs from the conserved cysteine through the conserved F or W. The order of the fields is clone size, V gene, J gene, D gene, CDR3 protein. D genes are given only for firm matches. Size is stated for part of the rows, as once, few or many counts, or as a class when the clone is expanded.

NA	TRBV20-1	TRBJ2-5	NA	CSAERLAGQKGEETQYF
NA	TRBV19	TRBJ2-1	TRBD2	CASSDPSGTSGRRNEQFF
many	TRBV7-2	TRBJ1-4	NA	CASSLDTGTLREKLFF
NA	TRBV4-1	TRBJ1-4	NA	CASSLSRGPNPNEKLFF
many	TRBV7-2	TRBJ2-3	NA	CASSSTWGTDTQYF
few	TRBV19	TRBJ2-7	TRBD2	CASSMGLAVFDYEQYF
NA	TRBV12-3/TRBV12-4	TRBJ2-2	TRBD1	CASSLTDRVAGELFF
NA	TRBV6-6	TRBJ1-3	NA	CASQSGALSTIYF
NA	TRBV19	TRBJ2-7	TRBD1	CASSSPGQGIYEQYF
NA	TRBV27	TRBJ2-4	TRBD1	CASSKIDRGTNIQYF
NA	TRBV19	TRBJ2-7	NA	CASNEDQPYEQYF
many	TRBV7-2	TRBJ2-1	NA	CASSPPAVGEQFF
few	TRBV20-1	TRBJ2-1	NA	CSARFLLEQFF
few	TRBV7-2	TRBJ2-1	NA	CASSPRASPYNEQFF
NA	TRBV20-1	TRBJ2-7	TRBD2	CSAPHSAGGHYEQYF
NA	TRBV27	TRBJ2-6	NA	CASRMSGAGANVLTF
few	TRBV5-6	TRBJ1-5	NA	CASSLGGFQPQHF
few	TRBV2	TRBJ1-5	NA	CASSGSTWANQPQHF
NA	TRBV28	TRBJ2-7	TRBD1	CASGDRGYEQYF
NA	TRBV7-8	TRBJ2-5	TRBD2	CASSLGPGGETQYF
NA	TRBV7-6	TRBJ1-1	TRBD1	CASSFGQGKAFF
many	TRBV7-2	TRBJ2-6	TRBD2	CASSPSGGSGANVLTF
few	TRBV4-1	TRBJ1-1	NA	CASSQDTENTEAFF
NA	TRBV19	TRBJ2-2	NA	CASRGGAVSTGELFF
few	TRBV7-3	TRBJ2-7	NA	CASSPDMGREQYF